A single sample gave rise to the 20 T cell receptor beta chains below, sequenced in a study of blood T cell repertoires in COVID-19. Data came from immunoSEQ multiplex PCR; TCRdb stores just in-frame clones and leaves some out. The sample carries about 300,000 clones, nearly 90% recorded once. The sample was PBMCs or T cells enriched from blood (not recorded which). These receptor sequences come from a woman aged 18-35 years with acute COVID-19.

The rearrangement uses TRBV12-3 or TRBV12-4 and TRBJ2-1; D is unclear. There are 11 residues in the CDR3. V was shortened by 5 bases and J by 7 bases, with 6 bases between the two germline ends. This CDR3 is CASSERNEQFF. The CDR3 DNA sequence: TGTGCCAGCAGTGAGAGAAATGAGCAGTTCTTC.

The chain links TRBV2 to TRBJ2-3; no definite D call. The CDR3 runs to 12 residues. Germline V lookup: CDR1 SNHLY, CDR2 FYNNEI. Trimming removed 3 bases from V and 5 bases from J, with 6 bases in between. DNA for the CDR3: TGTGCCAGCAGTGAGAGGCAAGATACGCAGTATTTT. The encoded protein is CASSERQDTQYF. Using reference TRBV2 and TRBJ2-3 for the parts outside the CDR3, the full variable domain is EPEVTQTPSHQVTQMGQEVILRCVPISNHLYFYWYRQILGQKVEFLVSFYNNEISEKSEIFDDQFSVERPDGSNFTLKIRSTKLEDSAMYFCASSERQDTQYFGPGTRLTVL.

The chain combines TRBV2 with TRBJ1-5; no clear D gene. V gave up 7 bases and J gave up 0 bases, with 13 bases separating them. The CDR3 contains 15 residues. The germline V gene has CDR1 SNHLY and CDR2 FYNNEI. CDR3 amino acids: CASTEGRASNQPQHF. DNA of the CDR3: TGTGCCAGCACCGAGGGAAGGGCTAGCAATCAGCCCCAGCATTTT.

This chain connects TRBV7-9 to TRBJ1-2; the D gene is possibly TRBD1 (5 bases). Germline CDR1 reads SEHNR; CDR2 reads FQNEAQ (reference sequence). V was cut by 5 bases and J by 2 bases, with 12 bases left in between. There are 14 residues in the CDR3. CDR3 nucleotides: TGTGCCAGCAGCCGCACGGGGGGAAACTATGGCTACACCTTC. Translation: CASSRTGGNYGYTF. Full variable domain (outside the CDR3, taken from reference TRBV7-9 and TRBJ1-2): DTGVSQNPRHKITKRGQNVTFRCDPISEHNRLYWYRQTLGQGPEFLTYFQNEAQLEKSRLLSDRFSAERPKGSFSTLEIQRTEQGDSAMYLCASSRTGGNYGYTFGSGTRLTVV.

The chain carries TRBV9 and TRBJ2-7; D might be TRBD2 (5 bases). The CDR3 is made up of 15 amino acids. Germline CDR1 is SGDLS and CDR2 is YYNGEE. The V and J ends lost 0 bases and 0 bases respectively, with 10 bases between them. CDR3 nucleotide sequence: TGTGCCAGCAGCGTAGAAGTTACTAGCTCCTACGAGCAGTACTTC. Encoded protein: CASSVEVTSSYEQYF.

The V call is TRBV28, the J call TRBJ2-2; 7 positions agree with TRBD1. From germline, CDR1 is MDHEN and CDR2 SYDVKM. The CDR3 totals 16 residues. Trimming removed 2 bases from V and 4 bases from J; junction bases left unmatched: 7. In DNA, the CDR3 is TGTGCCAGCAGTTTAGGCACAGGGGCTGGCACCGGGGAGCTGTTTTTT. This encodes CASSLGTGAGTGELFF. Complete variable domain (other parts from reference TRBV28 and TRBJ2-2): DVKVTQSSRYLVKRTGEKVFLECVQDMDHENMFWYRQDPGLGLRLIYFSYDVKMKEKGDIPEGYSVSREKKERFSLILESASTNQTSMYLCASSLGTGAGTGELFFGEGSRLTVL.

V gene TRBV5-1 combines with J gene TRBJ2-5, with 7 bases identical to TRBD1. The CDR3 sequence is 15 residues long. Germline values: CDR1 SGHRS, CDR2 YFSETQ. With V trimmed by 4 bases and J by 5 bases, 11 bases remained unmatched. As DNA, the CDR3 is TGCGCCAGCAGCGTACAGGGGTCGGCAGGGGAGACCCAGTACTTC. Protein: CASSVQGSAGETQYF.

The chain is built from TRBV5-1 and TRBJ2-3, with D unclear. The CDR3 sequence is 13 residues long. Trimming shortened V by 4 bases and J by 4 bases, and 10 bases separated the two germline ends. Germline V gene data show CDR1 as SGHRS and CDR2 as YFSETQ. CDR3 sequence (DNA): TGCGCCAGCAGCCCACGCGAGGCAGATACGCAGTATTTT. This encodes CASSPREADTQYF. Together with reference TRBV5-1 and TRBJ2-3, the CDR3 gives the full variable domain: KAGVTQTPRYLIKTRGQQVTLSCSPISGHRSVSWYQQTPGQGLQFLFEYFSETQRNKGNFPGRFSGRQFSNSRSEMNVSTLELGDSALYLCASSPREADTQYFGPGTRLTVL.

This chain joins TRBV7-3 and TRBJ2-1, with D possibly TRBD2 on 6 matching bases. Germline V gene sequence: CDR1 SGHTA, CDR2 FQGTGA. Trimming left V 2 bases short and J 5 bases short, with 13 bases between. The CDR3 runs to 15 residues. This CDR3 reads CASSLRRAGNNEQFF. The CDR3 region has the DNA TGTGCCAGCAGCTTACGGAGGGCGGGTAACAATGAGCAGTTCTTC.

V gene TRBV24-1 combines with J gene TRBJ2-1, with TRBD1 identical over 9 bases. The junction had 17 bases not matched to a gene; V was cut back by 3 bases and J by 12 bases. Germline CDR1 and CDR2: KGHDR and SFDVKD. The CDR3 contains 17 residues. CDR3 sequence (DNA): TGTGCCACCAGTGATCCCCAGACGGGACAGGGAGTACCTGGGCAGTTCTTC. This codes for CATSDPQTGQGVPGQFF.

This chain joins TRBV7-8 and TRBJ1-5; D ambiguous. There are 15 residues in the CDR3. Germline CDR1 reads SGHVS; CDR2 reads FQNEAQ. The V and J ends lost 1 base and 4 bases respectively, with 11 bases between them. CDR3: CASSLGAQTNQPQHF. The CDR3 DNA follows: TGTGCCAGCAGCTTAGGGGCACAGACAAATCAGCCCCAGCATTTT.

This clone was seen only once. The V gene is TRBV18, the J gene TRBJ1-5; D is ambiguous. CDR1 KGHSH and CDR2 LQKENI come from the germline V gene. V was trimmed by 0 bases and J by 4 bases, leaving 7 bases between them. This CDR3 region has 14 residues. CDR3 sequence: CASSPPAQNQPQHF. Written as DNA, the CDR3 is TGTGCCAGCTCACCACCGGCACAGAATCAGCCCCAGCATTTT. The full variable domain, in which reference TRBV18 and TRBJ1-5 provide the parts outside the CDR3, is NAGVMQNPRHLVRRRGQEARLRCSPMKGHSHVYWYRQLPEEGLKFMVYLQKENIIDESGMPKERFSAEFPKEGPSILRIQQVVRGDSAAYFCASSPPAQNQPQHFGDGTRLSIL.

The J gene is TRBJ2-3, the V gene TRBV29-1; 8 bases align to TRBD2. V was pared by 7 bases and J by 4 bases, with 7 bases of the junction left unmatched. The CDR3 is made up of 13 amino acids. Germline CDR1 is SQVTM and CDR2 is ANQGSEA. Here the CDR3 reads CSGERESADTQYF. In DNA, the CDR3 is TGCAGCGGAGAGCGGGAGAGCGCAGATACGCAGTATTTT.

The chain is built from TRBV14 and TRBJ1-6; D remains unclear. The ends were cut back, 5 bases at V and 8 bases at J, with 10 bases in the middle. The CDR3 consists of 13 residues. CDR1 SGHDN and CDR2 FVKESK come from the germline V gene. The CDR3 region is CASSFSGDSPLHF. DNA of the CDR3: TGTGCCAGCAGCTTCAGCGGGGATTCACCCCTCCACTTT. Drawing the rest from reference TRBV14 and TRBJ1-6, the complete variable domain is EAGVTQFPSHSVIEKGQTVTLRCDPISGHDNLYWYRRVMGKEIKFLLHFVKESKQDESGMPNNRFLAERTGGTYSTLKVQPAELEDSGVYFCASSFSGDSPLHFGNGTRLTVT.

This rearrangement joins TRBV27 to TRBJ1-3, with D tentatively TRBD1 (5 bases). Trimming cost V 6 bases and J 0 bases, with 18 bases left between them. The CDR3 totals 17 residues. In germline, CDR1 is MNHEY, CDR2 SMNVEV (reference sequence). CDR3 coding DNA: TGTGCCAGCAGATCCCCTGGGGGGGGGACCTCTGGAAACACCATATATTTT. This translates into CASRSPGGGTSGNTIYF.

There are a few counts of this clone. The chain is built from TRBV13 and TRBJ2-7; TRBD2 might be the D (5 bases). The CDR3 covers 12 residues. V gave up 2 bases and J gave up 7 bases, with 9 bases separating them. The germline V gene has CDR1 PRHDT and CDR2 FYEKMQ (reference sequence). CDR3 loop: CASSLRSGEQYF. The CDR3, as DNA: TGTGCCAGCAGCTTAAGATCGGGAGAGCAGTACTTC.

The chain links TRBV9 to TRBJ2-5; 8 nucleotides align to TRBD1. CDR1 and CDR2 (germline): SGDLS, YYNGEE. The CDR3 loop spans 17 amino acids. J was trimmed by 2 bases and V by 0 bases; bases with no gene match: 9. CDR3 sequence reads: CASSVALGTGLQETQYF. The CDR3 DNA is TGTGCCAGCAGCGTAGCTTTGGGGACAGGACTTCAAGAGACCCAGTACTTC.

The chain joins TRBV5-1 to TRBJ2-3; possibly TRBD2 for D (6 bases). The CDR3 runs to 14 residues. Per germline, CDR1 SGHRS and CDR2 YFSETQ. The ends were cut back, 4 bases at V and 0 bases at J, with 9 bases in the middle. The CDR3 loop is CASSAGTSTDTQYF. CDR3 sequence (DNA): TGCGCCAGCAGCGCAGGGACTAGCACAGATACGCAGTATTTT. Drawing the rest from reference TRBV5-1 and TRBJ2-3, the complete variable domain is KAGVTQTPRYLIKTRGQQVTLSCSPISGHRSVSWYQQTPGQGLQFLFEYFSETQRNKGNFPGRFSGRQFSNSRSEMNVSTLELGDSALYLCASSAGTSTDTQYFGPGTRLTVL.

The rearrangement uses TRBV30 and TRBJ2-3, with D hard to call. V dropped 3 bases and J dropped 0 bases, with 7 bases sitting between them. This CDR3 spans 13 amino acids. Germline CDR1 GTSNPN, CDR2 SVGIG (reference sequence). As DNA, the CDR3 is TGTGCCTGGAGACAGTCTAGCACAGATACGCAGTATTTT. Amino acid sequence: CAWRQSSTDTQYF. Variable domain in full (rest from reference TRBV30 and TRBJ2-3): SQTIHQWPATLVQPVGSPLSLECTVEGTSNPNLYWYRQAAGRGLQLLFYSVGIGQISSEVPQNLSASRPQDRQFILSSKKLLLSDSGFYLCAWRQSSTDTQYFGPGTRLTVL.

The rearrangement joins TRBV29-1 to TRBJ1-3; D call uncertain. CDR1 SQVTM and CDR2 ANQGSEA come from the germline V gene. V was clipped by 8 bases and J by 1 base, with 15 bases between them. The CDR3 runs 14 residues. The CDR3 sequence is CSTSGERSGNTIYF. The CDR3 nucleotides are TGCAGCACCTCCGGAGAGCGGTCTGGAAACACCATATATTTT.